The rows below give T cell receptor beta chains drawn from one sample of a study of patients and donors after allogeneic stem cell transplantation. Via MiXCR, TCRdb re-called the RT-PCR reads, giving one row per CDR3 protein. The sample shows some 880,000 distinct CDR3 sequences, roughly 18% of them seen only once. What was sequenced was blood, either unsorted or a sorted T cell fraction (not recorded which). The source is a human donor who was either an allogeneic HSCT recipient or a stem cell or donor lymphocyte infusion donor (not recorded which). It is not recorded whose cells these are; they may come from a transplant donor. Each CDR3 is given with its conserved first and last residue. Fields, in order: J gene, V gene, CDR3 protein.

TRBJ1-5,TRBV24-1,CATWGSRWKWPQHF
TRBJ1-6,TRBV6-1,CASDADANNSPLHF
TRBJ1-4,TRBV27,CASSANRGLNEKLFF
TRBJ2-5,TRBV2,CASRDPGLALETQYF
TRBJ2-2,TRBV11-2,CASYQVGLAGVFPGELFF
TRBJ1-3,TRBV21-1,CASSKGPGGKRFGNTIYF
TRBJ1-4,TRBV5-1,CASSTSDGKNEKLFF
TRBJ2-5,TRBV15,CATSRDPSTRGETQYF
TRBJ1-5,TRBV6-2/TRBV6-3,CASSSIRRTGKSQPQHF
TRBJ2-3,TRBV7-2,CASSTTGRNTDTQYF
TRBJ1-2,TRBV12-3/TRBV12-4,CASRPGQGRGYTF
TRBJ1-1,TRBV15,CATSRKGGTEAFF
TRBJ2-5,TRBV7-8,CASSLVGSGPETQYF
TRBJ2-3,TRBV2,CATKRDIRGTDTQYF
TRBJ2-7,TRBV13,CASSLHSGYEQYF
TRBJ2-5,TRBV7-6,CASSSRLAKTQYF
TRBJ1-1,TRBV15,CATSKRTGATEAFF